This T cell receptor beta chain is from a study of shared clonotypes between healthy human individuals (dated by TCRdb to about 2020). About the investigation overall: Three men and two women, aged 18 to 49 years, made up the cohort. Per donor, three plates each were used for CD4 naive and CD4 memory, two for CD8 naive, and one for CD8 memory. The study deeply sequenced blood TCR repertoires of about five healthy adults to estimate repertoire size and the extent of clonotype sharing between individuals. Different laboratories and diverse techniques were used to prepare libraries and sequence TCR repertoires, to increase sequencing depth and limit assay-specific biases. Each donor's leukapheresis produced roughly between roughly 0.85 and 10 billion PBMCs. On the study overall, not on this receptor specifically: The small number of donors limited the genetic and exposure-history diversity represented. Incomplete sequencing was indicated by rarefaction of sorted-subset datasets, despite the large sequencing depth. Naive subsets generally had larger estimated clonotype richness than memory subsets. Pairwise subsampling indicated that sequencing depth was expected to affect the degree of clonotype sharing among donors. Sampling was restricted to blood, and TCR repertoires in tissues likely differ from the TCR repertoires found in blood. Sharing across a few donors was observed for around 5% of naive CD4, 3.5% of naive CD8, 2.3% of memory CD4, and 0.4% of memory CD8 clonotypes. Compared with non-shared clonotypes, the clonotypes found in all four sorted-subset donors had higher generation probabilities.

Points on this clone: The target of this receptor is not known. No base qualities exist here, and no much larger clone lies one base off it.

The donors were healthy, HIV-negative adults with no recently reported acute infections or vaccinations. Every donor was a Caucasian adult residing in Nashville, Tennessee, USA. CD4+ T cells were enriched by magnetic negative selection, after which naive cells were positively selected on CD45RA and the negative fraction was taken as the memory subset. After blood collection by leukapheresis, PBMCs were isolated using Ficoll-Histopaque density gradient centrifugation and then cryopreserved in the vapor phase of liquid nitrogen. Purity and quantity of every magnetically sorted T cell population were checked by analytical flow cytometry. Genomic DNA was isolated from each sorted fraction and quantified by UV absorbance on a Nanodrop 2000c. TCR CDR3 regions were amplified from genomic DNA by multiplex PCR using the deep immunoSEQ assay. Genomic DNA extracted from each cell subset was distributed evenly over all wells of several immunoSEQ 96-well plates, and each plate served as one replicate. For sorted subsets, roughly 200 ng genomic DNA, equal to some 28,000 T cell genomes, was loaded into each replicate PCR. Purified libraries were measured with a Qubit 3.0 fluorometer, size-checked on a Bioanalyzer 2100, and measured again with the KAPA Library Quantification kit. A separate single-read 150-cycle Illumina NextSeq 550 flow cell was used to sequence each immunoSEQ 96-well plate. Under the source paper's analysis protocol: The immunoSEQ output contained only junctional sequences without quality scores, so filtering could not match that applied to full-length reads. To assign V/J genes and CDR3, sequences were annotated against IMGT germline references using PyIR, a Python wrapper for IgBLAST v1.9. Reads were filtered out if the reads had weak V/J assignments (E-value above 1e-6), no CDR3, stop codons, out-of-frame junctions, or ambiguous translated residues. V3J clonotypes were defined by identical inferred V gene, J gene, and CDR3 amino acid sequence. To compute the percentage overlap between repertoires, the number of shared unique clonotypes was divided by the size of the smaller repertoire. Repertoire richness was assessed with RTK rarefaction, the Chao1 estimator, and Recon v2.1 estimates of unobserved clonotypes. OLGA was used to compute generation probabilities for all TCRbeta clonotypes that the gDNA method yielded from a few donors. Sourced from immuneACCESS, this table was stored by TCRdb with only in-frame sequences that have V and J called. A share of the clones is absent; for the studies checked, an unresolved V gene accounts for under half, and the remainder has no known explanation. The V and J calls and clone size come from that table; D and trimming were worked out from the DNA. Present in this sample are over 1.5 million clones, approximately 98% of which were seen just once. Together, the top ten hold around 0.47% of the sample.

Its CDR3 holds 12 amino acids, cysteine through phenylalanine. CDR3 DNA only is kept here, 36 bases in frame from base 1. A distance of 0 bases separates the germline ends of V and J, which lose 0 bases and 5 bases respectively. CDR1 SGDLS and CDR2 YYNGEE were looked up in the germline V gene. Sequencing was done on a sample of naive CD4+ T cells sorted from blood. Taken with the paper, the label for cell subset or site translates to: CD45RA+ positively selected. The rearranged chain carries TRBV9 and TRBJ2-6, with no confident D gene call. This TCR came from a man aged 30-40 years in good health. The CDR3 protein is CASSVGANVLTF. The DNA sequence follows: TGTGCCAGCAGCGTAGGGGCCAACGTCCTGACTTTC.